The 24 T cell receptor beta chains reported below all come from one sample, sequenced in a study of blood T cell repertoires in COVID-19. This table comes from immunoSEQ multiplex PCR, and its TCRdb copy is limited to in-frame clones, with some not included. The repertoire consists of 150,000 to 200,000 clones, with approximately 90% occurring once and the leading ten covering 6%. Specimen: peripheral blood. The receptors shown here come from a man aged 35 to 55 with active or convalescent COVID-19.

This clone was counted between two and nine times. V and J are TRBV4-1 and TRBJ1-1; no clear D gene. The CDR3 extends over 15 amino acids. With 0 bases removed from V and 6 bases from J, the gap between germline ends came to 14 bases. Per germline, CDR1 MGHRA and CDR2 YSYEKL. CDR3 protein: CASSQEARGRAEAFF. CDR3 bases: TGCGCCAGCAGCCAAGAGGCTCGGGGTCGGGCTGAAGCTTTCTTT.

This clone appeared a few times. DNA for the CDR3: TGTGCCAGCACTCCGACAGGGGGAACTGAAGCTTTCTTT. Amino acid sequence: CASTPTGGTEAFF. This chain uses TRBV12-3 or TRBV12-4 with TRBJ1-1, with 9 bases that match TRBD1. The CDR3 spans 13 residues. Trimming took 7 bases from V and 5 from J; bases not matched to a gene: 5.

The rearrangement links TRBV29-1 to TRBJ1-1; TRBD1 aligns across 7 bases. With 7 bases clipped from V and 3 bases from J, the junction kept 11 bases outside the gene matches. The germline gives CDR1 SQVTM, CDR2 ANQGSEA. The CDR3 runs to 14 residues. CDR3 in amino acids: CSAKSGQTYTEAFF. Here the CDR3 DNA reads TGCAGCGCGAAATCGGGACAGACTTACACTGAAGCTTTCTTT.

The chain recombines TRBV18 with TRBJ1-6; 7 bases line up with TRBD1. CDR1 is KGHSH, CDR2 LQKENI, per germline. This CDR3 comprises 17 residues. Germline trimming cut 3 bases from V and 2 bases from J; bases unmatched to any gene: 7. CDR3 DNA: TGTGCCAGCTCACCCCCCAGGGGGGACACCTATAATTCACCCCTCCACTTT. Translated: CASSPPRGDTYNSPLHF. The full variable domain, its missing parts supplied by reference TRBV18 and TRBJ1-6, is NAGVMQNPRHLVRRRGQEARLRCSPMKGHSHVYWYRQLPEEGLKFMVYLQKENIIDESGMPKERFSAEFPKEGPSILRIQQVVRGDSAAYFCASSPPRGDTYNSPLHFGNGTRLTVT.

This chain links TRBV2 with TRBJ1-2, with 8 bases lining up with TRBD1. The trim removed 5 bases at V and 1 base at J, leaving 9 bases unmatched. Germline CDR1 reads SNHLY; CDR2 reads FYNNEI. The CDR3 is 16 amino acids. The CDR3 loop is CASSRQGTQINYGYTF. The CDR3 DNA reads as TGTGCCAGCAGTCGACAGGGGACCCAGATTAACTATGGCTACACCTTC.

The genes are TRBV6-6 and TRBJ2-7; TRBD1 matches at 8 bases. Unmatched junction bases numbered 13, after V lost 7 bases and J lost 5 bases. Germline assignment: CDR1 MNHNY and CDR2 SVGAGI (reference sequence). This CDR3 spans 15 amino acids. In DNA, the CDR3 is TGTGCCAGCACCAATAAAAACAGGGGGTCCAACGAGCAGTACTTC. It is translated as CASTNKNRGSNEQYF.

The chain combines TRBV11-2 with TRBJ1-2, with D unclear. Germline lookup yields CDR1 SGHAT and CDR2 FQNNGV. There are 14 residues in the CDR3. V was trimmed by 4 bases and J by 7 bases, leaving 16 bases between them. The CDR3 DNA reads as TGTGCCAGCAGCTCACGATTTCGGGAATCTGGCTACACCTTC. Its translation: CASSSRFRESGYTF.

The chain employs TRBV28 and TRBJ1-5, with D unresolved. This CDR3 has 15 amino acids. The V and J ends lost 9 bases and 5 bases respectively, with 20 bases between them. Germline V gene sequence: CDR1 MDHEN, CDR2 SYDVKM. The CDR3 spells CASSKRGRDDQPQHF. CDR3 nucleotides: TGTGCCAGTTCGAAGCGGGGTAGGGATGATCAGCCCCAGCATTTT.

The genes are TRBV10-3 and TRBJ1-4; D call uncertain. V was cut by 5 bases and J by 6 bases, with 13 bases left in between. Germline V gene lookup returns CDR1 ENHRY and CDR2 SYGVKD. CDR3 size: 14 residues. CDR3 sequence reads: CAISQHETHEKLFF. Here the CDR3 DNA reads TGTGCCATCAGTCAACATGAAACCCATGAAAAACTGTTTTTT.

V is TRBV19 and J is TRBJ1-4; 9 nucleotides line up with TRBD1. Looked up from germline, CDR1 is LNHDA and CDR2 is SQIVND (reference sequence). The CDR3 contains 16 residues. V lost 7 bases, J lost 0 bases, and 6 bases stayed unmatched. As DNA, the CDR3 is TGTGCCAGTATGACGGACAGGGGCACAACTAATGAAAAACTGTTTTTT. This encodes CASMTDRGTTNEKLFF.

The chain joins TRBV5-6 to TRBJ1-1; 9 bases fit TRBD1. With 3 bases clipped from V and 1 base from J, the junction kept 7 bases outside the gene matches. Germline V gives CDR1 SGHDT, CDR2 YYEEEE. The CDR3 sequence is 16 residues long. The CDR3 DNA is TGTGCCAGCAGCTGGGATACAGGGGGCGCGAACACTGAAGCTTTCTTT. This gives the protein CASSWDTGGANTEAFF.

This chain connects TRBV29-1 to TRBJ2-7; 7 bases align to TRBD2. This CDR3 is 15 amino acids long. CDR1 is SQVTM and CDR2 is ANQGSEA in the germline V gene. Trimming at V came to 6 bases and at J to 3 bases, leaving 14 bases not matched to a gene. The CDR3: CSVTITGLVSYEQYF. CDR3 nucleotide sequence: TGCAGCGTAACAATAACCGGACTAGTGAGCTACGAGCAGTACTTC.

The chain joins TRBV27 to TRBJ1-5; TRBD1 agrees at 7 bases. This CDR3 spans 16 amino acids. The V gene's germline CDR1 is MNHEY and CDR2 SMNVEV (reference sequence). Losses at the gene ends were 5 bases for V and 4 bases for J; bases not matched to a gene: 11. CDR3 nucleotides: TGTGCCAGCAGTCACACTTGGGACAGCTTAAATCAGCCCCAGCATTTT. Translated, it gives CASSHTWDSLNQPQHF.

This chain joins TRBV6-5 and TRBJ1-2; D is undetermined. The CDR3 contains 14 residues. CDR1 and CDR2 (germline): MNHEY, SVGAGI. The ends were cut back, 0 bases at V and 2 bases at J, with 7 bases in the middle. DNA of the CDR3: TGTGCCAGCAGTTACTCGATACAGAACTATGGCTACACCTTC. It specifies CASSYSIQNYGYTF.

DNA for the CDR3: TGTGCCAGCTCACCCCGGGATAGCAATCAGCCCCAGCATTTT. As protein: CASSPRDSNQPQHF. The chain couples TRBV18 to TRBJ1-5; D is ambiguous. The CDR3 totals 14 residues. CDR1 is KGHSH, CDR2 LQKENI, per germline. Trimming left V 3 bases short and J 0 bases short, with 6 bases between. The full variable domain, completed using reference TRBV18 and TRBJ1-5, is NAGVMQNPRHLVRRRGQEARLRCSPMKGHSHVYWYRQLPEEGLKFMVYLQKENIIDESGMPKERFSAEFPKEGPSILRIQQVVRGDSAAYFCASSPRDSNQPQHFGDGTRLSIL.

The chain links TRBV7-9 to TRBJ2-5; 8 bases line up with TRBD1. The junction had 5 bases not matched to a gene; V was cut back by 2 bases and J by 3 bases. The length of the CDR3 is 15 residues. CDR1 SEHNR and CDR2 FQNEAQ come from the germline V gene (reference sequence). The CDR3 sequence is CASSLQQGGKETQYF. The DNA of the CDR3 is TGTGCCAGCAGCTTACAACAGGGGGGTAAAGAGACCCAGTACTTC.

The V call is TRBV25-1, the J call TRBJ1-5; TRBD1 aligns across 8 bases. Germline lookup yields CDR1 MGHDK and CDR2 SYGVNS. J lost 11 bases, V lost 1 base, and 7 bases had no gene match. There are 14 residues in the CDR3. The CDR3 sequence: CASSESSGTGAQHF. Here the CDR3 DNA reads TGTGCCAGCAGTGAATCCTCCGGGACAGGTGCCCAGCATTTT.

The rearrangement uses TRBV27 and TRBJ1-2, with 12 nucleotides matching TRBD1. V shed 6 bases and J 6 bases; nucleotides not matched to a gene: 5. The CDR3 contains 14 residues. Germline CDR1 and CDR2: MNHEY and SMNVEV (reference sequence). Written as DNA, the CDR3 is TGTGCCAGCAGCCCGGGACAGGGGGCTCATGGCTACACCTTC. It is translated as CASSPGQGAHGYTF.

This clone was observed a few times. The chain couples TRBV6-5 to TRBJ1-2, with D maybe TRBD1 (6 bases). Germline lookup yields CDR1 MNHEY and CDR2 SVGAGI. The CDR3 runs 13 residues. Trimming shortened V by 2 bases and J by 6 bases, and 10 bases separated the two germline ends. The DNA of the CDR3 is TGTGCCAGCAGTTACAGGGCAGGGGATGGCTACACCTTC. Its translation is CASSYRAGDGYTF.

The chain combines TRBV7-8 with TRBJ2-1, with 14 bases that match TRBD2. Germline loops: CDR1 SGHVS, CDR2 FQNEAQ. V was pared by 11 bases and J by 7 bases, with 4 bases of the junction left unmatched. This CDR3 is 13 amino acids long. The CDR3 loop is CALGLAGVNEQFF. The CDR3 coding sequence is TGTGCCTTGGGACTAGCGGGAGTGAATGAGCAGTTCTTC.

V and J are TRBV5-1 and TRBJ2-3; D is uncertain. Trimming stripped 1 base from V and 3 bases from J, with 9 bases between. The germline gives CDR1 SGHRS, CDR2 YFSETQ. The CDR3 loop spans 14 amino acids. DNA of the CDR3: TGCGCCAGCAGCTTGCAGCGAGGAACAGATACGCAGTATTTT. It encodes CASSLQRGTDTQYF.

This clone was seen only once. V is TRBV11-3 and J is TRBJ2-1, with 12 bases fitting TRBD2. V was clipped by 5 bases and J by 3 bases; unmatched bases: 5. CDR3 size: 16 residues. Germline values: CDR1 SGHNT, CDR2 YENEEA. CDR3 bases: TGTGCCAGCAGCGTCAGACTAGCGGGGGACTACAATGAGCAGTTCTTC. Protein sequence: CASSVRLAGDYNEQFF.

The chain has TRBV9 and TRBJ2-3; a possible D gene is TRBD2 (6 bases). Looked up from germline, CDR1 is SGDLS and CDR2 is YYNGEE. Trimming removed 0 bases at V and 1 base at J, with 9 bases between. The CDR3 has 15 residues. The CDR3 loop reads CASSVVGGGTDTQYF. The CDR3 coding sequence is TGTGCCAGCAGCGTAGTAGGAGGGGGCACAGATACGCAGTATTTT.

This clone was picked up one time. The chain couples TRBV30 to TRBJ2-7; possibly TRBD1 for D (6 bases). CDR1 GTSNPN and CDR2 SVGIG come from the germline V gene (reference sequence). This CDR3 is built from 13 residues. Trimming shortened V by 2 bases and J by 0 bases, and 8 bases separated the two germline ends. DNA for the CDR3: TGTGCCTGGAGTACAGGGATCTCCTACGAGCAGTACTTC. It is translated as CAWSTGISYEQYF. The entire variable domain, with the rest obtained from reference TRBV30 and TRBJ2-7, is as follows: SQTIHQWPATLVQPVGSPLSLECTVEGTSNPNLYWYRQAAGRGLQLLFYSVGIGQISSEVPQNLSASRPQDRQFILSSKKLLLSDSGFYLCAWSTGISYEQYFGPGTRLTVT.